This T cell receptor beta chain was sequenced in a study of shared T cell receptors in the human thymus. Trimming removed 5 bases at V and 2 bases at J, with 16 bases between. Germline V gene lookup returns CDR1 SGHAT and CDR2 FQNNGV. The CDR3 runs 15 residues. Data came from immunoSEQ multiplex PCR; TCRdb stores just in-frame clones and leaves some out. Of hundreds of thousands of clones in the sample, more than 75% were seen once. The data were also submitted as part of a second study, on human thymus T cells. That paper adds: Overlap was high between thymic repertoires from unrelated individuals, as reported in related research.

Material: thymocytes. The chain joins TRBV11-2 to TRBJ2-7; D may be TRBD1 (6 bases). The sequence came from a boy younger than two with a congenital heart defect. CDR3 nucleotides: TGTGCCAGCAGCCCGCCCGAGACAGGAACCTACGAGCAGTACTTC. Translated, it gives CASSPPETGTYEQYF.